This T cell receptor (beta chain) was sequenced during a study of cytomegalovirus exposure and HLA in healthy donors. About the research overall: For the roughly 400 genotyped donors, roughly 80% fell within the Caucasian-associated ancestry cluster.

Turning to this clone: Antigen specificity is unknown.

General study points: Further analysis was carried out later, and it showed several of the most significant clusters appearing linked to common viral pathogens. Later, TCR association rates were found to vary by HLA locus, highest for DRB1 and lowest for HLA-C. In a later analysis, TCR beta V- and J-gene trimming showed a link to a missense DCLRE1C variant.

This CDR3 has 11 amino acids. V was cut by 6 bases and J by 7 bases, with 9 bases left in between. Looked up from germline, CDR1 is SGHAT and CDR2 is FQNNGV. Use of 60 Vbeta and 13 Jbeta primers characterized the PCR. Profiled with immunoSEQ multiplex PCR; TCRdb holds only in-frame clones, not every one. The data show approximately 130,000 clones, with about two thirds seen just once and roughly 4% held by the top ten. This chain links TRBV11-2 with TRBJ1-2, with a tentative D call TRBD1 (6 bases). Sequenced sample: PBMCs. This TCR came from a man aged 50 or older in good health and CMV-seropositive. CDR3 region: CASRGAVGYTF. The DNA for the CDR3 is TGTGCCAGCAGGGGGGCGGTTGGCTACACCTTC.